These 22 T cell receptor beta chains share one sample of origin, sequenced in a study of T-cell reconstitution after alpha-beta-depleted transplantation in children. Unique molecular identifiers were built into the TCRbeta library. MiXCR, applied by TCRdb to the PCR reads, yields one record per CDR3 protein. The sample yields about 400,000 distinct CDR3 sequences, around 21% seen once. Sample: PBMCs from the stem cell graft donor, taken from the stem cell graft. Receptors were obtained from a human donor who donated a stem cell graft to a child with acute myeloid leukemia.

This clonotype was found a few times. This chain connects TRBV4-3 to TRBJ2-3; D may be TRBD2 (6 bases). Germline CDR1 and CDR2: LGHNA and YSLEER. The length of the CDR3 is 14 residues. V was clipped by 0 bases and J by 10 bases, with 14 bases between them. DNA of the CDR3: TGCGCCAGCAGCCAAGATAAGGCGGGACGGGCGCAGTATTTT. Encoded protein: CASSQDKAGRAQYF.

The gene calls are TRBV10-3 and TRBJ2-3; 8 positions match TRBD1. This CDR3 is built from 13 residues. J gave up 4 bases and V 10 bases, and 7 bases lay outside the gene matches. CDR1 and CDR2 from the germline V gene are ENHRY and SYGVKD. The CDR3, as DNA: TGTGCCACCGACAGGGGTGTTTCAGATACGCAGTATTTT. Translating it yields CATDRGVSDTQYF.

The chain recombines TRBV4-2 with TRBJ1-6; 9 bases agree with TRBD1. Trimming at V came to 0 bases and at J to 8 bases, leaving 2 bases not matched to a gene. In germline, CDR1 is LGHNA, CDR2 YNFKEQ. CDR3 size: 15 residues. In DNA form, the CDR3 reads TGTGCCAGCAGCCAAGACAGGACAGGGGATTCACCCCTCCACTTT. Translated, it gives CASSQDRTGDSPLHF.

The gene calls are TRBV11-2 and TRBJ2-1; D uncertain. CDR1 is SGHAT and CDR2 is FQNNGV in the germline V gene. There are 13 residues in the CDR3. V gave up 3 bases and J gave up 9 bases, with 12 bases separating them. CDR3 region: CASSFRAYGEQFF. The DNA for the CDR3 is TGTGCCAGCAGCTTTAGGGCGTACGGTGAGCAGTTCTTC.

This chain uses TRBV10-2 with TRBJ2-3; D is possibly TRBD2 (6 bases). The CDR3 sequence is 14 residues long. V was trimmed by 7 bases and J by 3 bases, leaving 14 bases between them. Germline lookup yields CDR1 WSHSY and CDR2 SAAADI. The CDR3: CASNLAAKTDTQYF. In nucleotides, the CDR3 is TGCGCCAGCAATTTAGCGGCTAAAACAGATACGCAGTATTTT.

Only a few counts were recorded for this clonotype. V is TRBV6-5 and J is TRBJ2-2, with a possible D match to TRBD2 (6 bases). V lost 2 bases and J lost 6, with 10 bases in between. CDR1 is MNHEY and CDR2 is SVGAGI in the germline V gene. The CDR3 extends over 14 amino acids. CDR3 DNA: TGTGCCAGCAGTTACCGACTAGACCCCGGGGAGCTGTTTTTT. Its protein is CASSYRLDPGELFF.

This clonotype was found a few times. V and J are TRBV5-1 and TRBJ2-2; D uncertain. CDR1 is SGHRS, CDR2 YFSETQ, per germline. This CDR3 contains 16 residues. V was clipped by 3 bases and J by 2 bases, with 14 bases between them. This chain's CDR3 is CASSSTIVGNTGELFF. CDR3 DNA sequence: TGCGCCAGCAGCTCGACCATTGTGGGTAACACCGGGGAGCTGTTTTTT.

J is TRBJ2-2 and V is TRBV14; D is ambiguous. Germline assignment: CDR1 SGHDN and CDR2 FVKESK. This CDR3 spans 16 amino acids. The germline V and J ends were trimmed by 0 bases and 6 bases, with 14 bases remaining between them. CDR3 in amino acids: CASSQEIGQVSGELFF. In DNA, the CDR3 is TGTGCCAGCAGCCAAGAAATAGGGCAGGTTTCCGGGGAGCTGTTTTTT.

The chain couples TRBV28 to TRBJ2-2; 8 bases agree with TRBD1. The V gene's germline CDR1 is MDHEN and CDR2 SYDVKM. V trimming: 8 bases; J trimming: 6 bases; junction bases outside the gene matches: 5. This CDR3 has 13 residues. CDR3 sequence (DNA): TGTGCCAGCGGACAGGGTCGGGCCGGGGAGCTGTTTTTT. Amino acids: CASGQGRAGELFF.

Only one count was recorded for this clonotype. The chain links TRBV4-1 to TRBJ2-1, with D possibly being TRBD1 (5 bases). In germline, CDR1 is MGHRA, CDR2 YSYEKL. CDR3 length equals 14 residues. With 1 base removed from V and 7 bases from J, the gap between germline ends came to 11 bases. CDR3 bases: TGCGCCAGCAGCCAAGGGCAGGGAATGAATGAGCAGTTCTTC. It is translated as CASSQGQGMNEQFF.

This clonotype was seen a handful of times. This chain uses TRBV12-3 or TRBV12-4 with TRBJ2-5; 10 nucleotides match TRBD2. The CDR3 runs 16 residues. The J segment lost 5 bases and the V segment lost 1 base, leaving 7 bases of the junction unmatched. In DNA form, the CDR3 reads TGTGCCAGCAGTTTAGGCCGAAGCGGGAGGGGGGAGACCCAGTACTTC. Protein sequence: CASSLGRSGRGETQYF.

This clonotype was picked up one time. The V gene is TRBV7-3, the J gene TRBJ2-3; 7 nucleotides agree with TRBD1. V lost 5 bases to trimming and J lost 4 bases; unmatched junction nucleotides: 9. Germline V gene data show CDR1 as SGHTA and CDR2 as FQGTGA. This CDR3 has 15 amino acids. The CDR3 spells CASSLDRDWADTQYF. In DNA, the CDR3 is TGTGCCAGCAGCCTTGACAGGGATTGGGCAGATACGCAGTATTTT. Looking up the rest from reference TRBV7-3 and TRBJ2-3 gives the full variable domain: GAGVSQTPSNKVTEKGKYVELRCDPISGHTALYWYRQSLGQGPEFLIYFQGTGAADDSGLPNDRFFAVRPEGSVSTLKIQRTERGDSAVYLCASSLDRDWADTQYFGPGTRLTVL.

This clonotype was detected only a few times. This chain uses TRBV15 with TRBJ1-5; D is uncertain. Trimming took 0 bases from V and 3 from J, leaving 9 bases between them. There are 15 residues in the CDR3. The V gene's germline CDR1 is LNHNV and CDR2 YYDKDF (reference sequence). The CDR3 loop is CATSRDRIDNQPQHF. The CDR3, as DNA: TGTGCCACCAGCAGAGATCGCATTGACAATCAGCCCCAGCATTTT.

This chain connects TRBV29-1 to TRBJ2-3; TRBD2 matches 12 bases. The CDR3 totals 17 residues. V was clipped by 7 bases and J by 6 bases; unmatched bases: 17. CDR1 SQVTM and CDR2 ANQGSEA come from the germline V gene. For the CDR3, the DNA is TGCAGCGCTACGGCCTATCAGACTAGCGGGAGTACGGATACGCAGTATTTT. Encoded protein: CSATAYQTSGSTDTQYF.

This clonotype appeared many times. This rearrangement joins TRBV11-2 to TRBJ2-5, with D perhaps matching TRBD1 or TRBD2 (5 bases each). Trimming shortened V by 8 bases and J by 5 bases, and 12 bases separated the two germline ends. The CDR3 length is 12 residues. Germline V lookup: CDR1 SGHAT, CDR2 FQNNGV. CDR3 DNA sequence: TGTGCCAGCGGGGGTAGAACGGAGACCCAGTACTTC. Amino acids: CASGGRTETQYF.

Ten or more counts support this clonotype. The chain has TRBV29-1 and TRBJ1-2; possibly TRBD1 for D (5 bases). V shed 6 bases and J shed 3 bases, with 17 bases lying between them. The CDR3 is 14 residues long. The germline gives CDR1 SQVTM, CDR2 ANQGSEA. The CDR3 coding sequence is TGCAGCGTATCTAGGGTGATAGGGGACTATGGCTACACCTTC. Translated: CSVSRVIGDYGYTF.

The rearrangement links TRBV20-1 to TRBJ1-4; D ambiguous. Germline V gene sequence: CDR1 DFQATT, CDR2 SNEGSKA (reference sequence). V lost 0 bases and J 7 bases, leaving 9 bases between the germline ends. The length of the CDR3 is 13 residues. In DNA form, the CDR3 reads TGCAGTGCTAGAGATCAGAGGGTTGAAAAACTGTTTTTT. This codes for CSARDQRVEKLFF.

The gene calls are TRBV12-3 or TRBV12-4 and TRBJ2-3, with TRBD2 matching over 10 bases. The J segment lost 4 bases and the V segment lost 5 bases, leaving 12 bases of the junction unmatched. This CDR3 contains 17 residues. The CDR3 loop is CASSPSAPSGRSDTQYF. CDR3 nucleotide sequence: TGTGCCAGCAGTCCCTCGGCGCCTAGCGGGAGATCAGATACGCAGTATTTT.

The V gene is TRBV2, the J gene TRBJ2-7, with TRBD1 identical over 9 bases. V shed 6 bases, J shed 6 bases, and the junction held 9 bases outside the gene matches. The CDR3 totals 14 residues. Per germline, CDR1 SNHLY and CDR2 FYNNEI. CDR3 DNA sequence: TGTGCCAGCAGGCCCGGGACAGGGAACGTCGAGCAGTACTTC. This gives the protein CASRPGTGNVEQYF.

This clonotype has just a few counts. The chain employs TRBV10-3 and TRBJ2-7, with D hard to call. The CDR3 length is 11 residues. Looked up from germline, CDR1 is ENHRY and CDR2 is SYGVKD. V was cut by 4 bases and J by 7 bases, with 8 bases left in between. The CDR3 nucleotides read TGTGCCATCAGTGCCGGACGGGAGCAGTACTTC. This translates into CAISAGREQYF.

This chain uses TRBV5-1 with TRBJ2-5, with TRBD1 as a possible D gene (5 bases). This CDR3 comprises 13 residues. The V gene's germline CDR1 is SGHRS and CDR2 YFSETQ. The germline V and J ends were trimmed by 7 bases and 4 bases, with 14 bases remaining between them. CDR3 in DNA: TGCGCCAGCGCAAGGGGCTCGGGAGAGACCCAGTACTTC. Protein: CASARGSGETQYF. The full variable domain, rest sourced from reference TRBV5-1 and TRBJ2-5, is KAGVTQTPRYLIKTRGQQVTLSCSPISGHRSVSWYQQTPGQGLQFLFEYFSETQRNKGNFPGRFSGRQFSNSRSEMNVSTLELGDSALYLCASARGSGETQYFGPGTRLLVL.

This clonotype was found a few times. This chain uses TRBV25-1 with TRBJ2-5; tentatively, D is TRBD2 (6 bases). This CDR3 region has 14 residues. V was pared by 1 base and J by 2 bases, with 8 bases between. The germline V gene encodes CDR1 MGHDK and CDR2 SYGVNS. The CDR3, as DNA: TGTGCCAGCAGTGAATGGGGGGAGCAAGAGACCCAGTACTTC. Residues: CASSEWGEQETQYF.